This paragraph reports one TCR beta chain. This clonotype showed up many times. What this receptor recognizes is not known. The record has no base qualities; no much larger clone is one base away. Based on the germline V gene, the CDR1 and CDR2 sequences are SGHTA and FQGNSA. Germline trimming amounts to 3 bases on V and 0 bases on J, with 2 as the count of junction bases outside the gene matches. The CDR3 numbers 15 residues from cysteine through phenylalanine. CDR3 DNA only is kept here, 45 bases in frame from base 1. The study was a case-control design nested within a healthcare worker cohort in London, UK, with weekly nasopharyngeal swab PCR tests and blood sampling. Between 23 and 31 March 2020, the week of the UK lockdown, healthcare workers were enrolled and then followed up weekly for as long as 16 weeks. The record originates from a study of early T cells in non-severe SARS-CoV-2 infection (dated by TCRdb to the early 2020s). Notes on the research overall: Because TCR sequencing was done on bulk RNA from unsorted whole blood, the alpha and beta chains could not be paired. Points the paper makes about the study in general: VDJdb matching was skewed toward anti-spike CD8 responses and likely underestimated virus-specific expansions by missing private and CD4 specificities.

Libraries were made using 5' RACE. Instrument used: NextSeq 500. To correct for sequencing error and PCR bias, the TCR library protocol tagged individual cDNA molecules with unique molecular identifiers. Both TCR alpha and beta chains were sequenced, and tight co-correlation was observed between alpha and beta sequence abundances in each sample. The original pipeline was this. Decombinator V4 was used to perform V gene, J gene and CDR3 annotation of TCR sequences. Expanded TCRs were defined as changing significantly between any two time points under a Poisson model with p below 0.0001. TCR abundances were normalised to the total number of TCRs sequenced per sample and were expressed as counts per million. MAIT TCRs were defined by TRAV1-2 paired with TRAJ12, TRAJ20 or TRAJ33, and iNKT TCRs by TRAV10 paired with TRAJ18. VDJdb, accessed 1 November 2021, was searched for CMV, EBV and SARS-CoV-2 annotated TCRs, excluding TCRs annotated for multiple antigens. TCRdb reprocessing: public reads trimmed at Q25 with fastp, clones called with MiXCR, in-frame beta chains kept. Each CDR3 protein gets just one entry, which takes the most common genes and DNA from the rows behind it. The V and J calls here are based on TCRdb, not the publication. This sample gives some 30,000 distinct CDR3 sequences in total; 5.5% to 8% of them show up just once. Of the sample, about 36% is held by the ten largest clones.

The receptor comes from an adult who was a healthcare worker with PCR-confirmed SARS-CoV-2 infection or an uninfected control (not recorded which). The V gene is TRBV7-2 and the J gene is TRBJ1-3; the junction holds 7 bases that match TRBD1. The material sequenced was whole blood. The nucleotide sequence reads as follows: TGTGCCAGCAGCTTGGCAGGGGGCTCTGGAAACACCATATATTTT. The resulting protein is CASSLAGGSGNTIYF.